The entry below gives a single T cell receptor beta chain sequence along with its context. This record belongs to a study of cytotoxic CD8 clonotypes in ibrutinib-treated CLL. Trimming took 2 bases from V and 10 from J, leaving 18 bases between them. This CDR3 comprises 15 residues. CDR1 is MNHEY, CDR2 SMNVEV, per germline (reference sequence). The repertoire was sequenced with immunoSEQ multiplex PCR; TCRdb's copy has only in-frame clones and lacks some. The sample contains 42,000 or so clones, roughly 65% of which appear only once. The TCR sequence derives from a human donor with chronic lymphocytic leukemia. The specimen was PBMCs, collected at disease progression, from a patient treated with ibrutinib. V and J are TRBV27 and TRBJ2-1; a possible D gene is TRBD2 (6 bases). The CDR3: CASSLTSSFSTEQFF. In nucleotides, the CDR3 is TGTGCCAGCAGTTTAACTAGCTCCTTTTCGACCGAGCAGTTCTTC.